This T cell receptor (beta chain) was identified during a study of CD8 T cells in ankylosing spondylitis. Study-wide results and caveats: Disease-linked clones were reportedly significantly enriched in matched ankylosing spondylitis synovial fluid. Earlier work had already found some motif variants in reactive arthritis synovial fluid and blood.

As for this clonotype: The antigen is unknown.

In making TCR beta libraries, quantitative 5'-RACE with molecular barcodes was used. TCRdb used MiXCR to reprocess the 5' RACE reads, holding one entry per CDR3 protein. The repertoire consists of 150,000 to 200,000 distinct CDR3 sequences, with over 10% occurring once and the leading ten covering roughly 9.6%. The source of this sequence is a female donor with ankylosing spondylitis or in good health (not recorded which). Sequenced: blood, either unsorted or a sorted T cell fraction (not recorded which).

The CDR3 sequence is CASSYSPTSGIYNEQFF. As DNA, the CDR3 is TGTGCCAGCAGTTACTCCCCTACTAGCGGTATCTACAATGAGCAGTTCTTC. The genes are TRBV6-2 or TRBV6-3 and TRBJ2-1, with 8 bases that match TRBD2. Germline CDR1 and CDR2: MNHEY and SVGEGT. The CDR3 is made up of 17 amino acids. Trimming at V came to 0 bases and at J to 3 bases, leaving 7 bases not matched to a gene.